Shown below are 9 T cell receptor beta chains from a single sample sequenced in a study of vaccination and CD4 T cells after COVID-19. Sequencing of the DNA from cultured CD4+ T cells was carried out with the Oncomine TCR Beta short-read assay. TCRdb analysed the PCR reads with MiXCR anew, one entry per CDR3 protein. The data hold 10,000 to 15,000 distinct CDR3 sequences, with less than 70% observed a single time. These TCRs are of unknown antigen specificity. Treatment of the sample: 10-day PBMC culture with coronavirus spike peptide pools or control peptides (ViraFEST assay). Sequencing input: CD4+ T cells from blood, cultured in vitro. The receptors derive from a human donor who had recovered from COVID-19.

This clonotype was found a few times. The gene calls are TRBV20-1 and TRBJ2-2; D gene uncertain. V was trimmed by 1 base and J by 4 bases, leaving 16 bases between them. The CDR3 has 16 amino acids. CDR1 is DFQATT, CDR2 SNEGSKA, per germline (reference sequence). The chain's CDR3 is CSARVFNLPSTGELFF. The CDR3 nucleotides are TGCAGTGCTAGAGTTTTCAACCTACCCTCCACCGGGGAGCTGTTTTTT.

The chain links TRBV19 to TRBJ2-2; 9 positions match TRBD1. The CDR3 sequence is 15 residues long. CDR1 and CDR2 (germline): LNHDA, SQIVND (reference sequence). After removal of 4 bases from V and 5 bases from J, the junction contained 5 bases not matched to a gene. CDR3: CASSTGQGNTGELFF. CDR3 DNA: TGTGCCAGTAGTACAGGACAGGGGAATACCGGGGAGCTGTTTTTT.

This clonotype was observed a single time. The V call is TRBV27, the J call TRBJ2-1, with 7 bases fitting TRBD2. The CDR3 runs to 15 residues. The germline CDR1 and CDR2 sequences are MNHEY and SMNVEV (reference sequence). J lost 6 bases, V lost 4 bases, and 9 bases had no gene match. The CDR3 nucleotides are TGTGCCAGCAGTTGGAGCGGGATTTACGTCAATGAGCAGTTCTTC. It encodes CASSWSGIYVNEQFF.

In DNA form, the CDR3 reads TGTGCCAGCAGCTTCAAGAGTGGCGGAACCGGGGAGCTGTTTTTT. As protein: CASSFKSGGTGELFF. The chain couples TRBV7-9 to TRBJ2-2; the D is unclear. The CDR3 contains 15 residues. Germline CDR1 and CDR2: SEHNR and FQNEAQ (reference sequence). V was pared by 3 bases and J by 5 bases, with 13 bases between.

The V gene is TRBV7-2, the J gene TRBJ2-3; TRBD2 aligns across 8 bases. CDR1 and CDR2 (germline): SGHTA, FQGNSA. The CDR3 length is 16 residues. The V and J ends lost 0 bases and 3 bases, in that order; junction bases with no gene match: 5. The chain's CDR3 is CASSLAATSGTDTQYF. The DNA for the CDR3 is TGTGCCAGCAGCTTAGCCGCAACTAGCGGTACAGATACGCAGTATTTT.

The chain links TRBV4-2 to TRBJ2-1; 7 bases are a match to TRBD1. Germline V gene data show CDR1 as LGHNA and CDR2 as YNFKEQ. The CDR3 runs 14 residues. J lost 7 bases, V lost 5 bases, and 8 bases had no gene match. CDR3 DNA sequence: TGTGCCAGCAGCGCACAGGGGCCCTTGAATGAGCAGTTCTTC. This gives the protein CASSAQGPLNEQFF.

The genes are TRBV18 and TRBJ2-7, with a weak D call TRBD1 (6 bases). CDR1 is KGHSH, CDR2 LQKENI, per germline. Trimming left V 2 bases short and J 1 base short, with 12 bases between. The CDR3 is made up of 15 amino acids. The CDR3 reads CASSPSQGPSYEQYF. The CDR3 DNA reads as TGTGCCAGCTCACCATCACAGGGCCCTTCCTACGAGCAGTACTTC.

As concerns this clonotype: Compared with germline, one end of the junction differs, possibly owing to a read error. The CDR3 sequence is CSARADSFSGNAIYF. CDR3 DNA sequence: TGCAGTGCTAGAGCCGACTCCTTCTCTGGAAACGCCATATATTTT. This chain uses TRBV20-1 with TRBJ1-3; D is uncertain. Germline V gene data show CDR1 as DFQATT and CDR2 as SNEGSKA (reference sequence). This CDR3 comprises 15 residues.

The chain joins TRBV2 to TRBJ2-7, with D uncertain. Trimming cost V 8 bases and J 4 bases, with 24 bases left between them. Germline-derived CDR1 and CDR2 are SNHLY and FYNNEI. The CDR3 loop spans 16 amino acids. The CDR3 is CASARTWVISLYEQYF. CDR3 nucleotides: TGTGCCAGCGCTCGCACCTGGGTCATAAGTCTTTACGAGCAGTACTTC.